This is a list of T cell receptor beta chains from one sample in a study of regulatory T cells in long-lasting Graves disease. Each CDR3 protein is one row after TCRdb ran MiXCR on the multiplex PCR reads. Of 300,000 to 350,000 distinct CDR3 sequences in the sample, 15% to 20% were seen once. Specimen: peripheral blood mononuclear cells (PBMCs), collected when the disease was refractory, from a patient treated with antithyroid drugs. The source of these receptors is a female donor with Graves disease. CDR3s include the opening cysteine and the closing phenylalanine or tryptophan. The D gene is left open where the match is weak. Only some rows state a clone size, as once, few, many or a class for expanded clones.

-	-	TRBV14	TRBJ2-5	TGTGCCAGCAGCCAACTCTCGGGACCGCAAGAGACCCAGTACTTC	CASSQLSGPQETQYF
TRBD2	few	TRBV7-6	TRBJ2-5	TGTGCCAGCAGCTTACGGACTAGCGGGCCTCCGACCCAGTACTTC	CASSLRTSGPPTQYF
-	-	TRBV6-2/TRBV6-3	TRBJ1-1	TGTGCCAGCAGTGTTAAGGGTCCCACGAACACTGAAGCTTTCTTT	CASSVKGPTNTEAFF
TRBD2	-	TRBV6-1	TRBJ2-5	TGTGCCAGCAAGGGACTAGCGGGAGGGCCCCTACAAGAGACCCAGTACTTC	CASKGLAGGPLQETQYF
-	many	TRBV11-2	TRBJ1-4	TGTGCCAGCAGCCCCGGTTTTTATGAAAAACTGTTTTTT	CASSPGFYEKLFF
-	-	TRBV24-1	TRBJ2-7	TGTGCCACCAGTGTGGGGGCATTCTACGAGCAGTACTTC	CATSVGAFYEQYF
-	many	TRBV4-1	TRBJ1-1	TGCGCCAGCAGCCAAGAAGGTGTGGGAGGTACTGAAGCTTTCTTT	CASSQEGVGGTEAFF
-	many	TRBV5-4	TRBJ1-5	TGTGCCAGCAGCTCCTCTGGGCAGCCCAATCAGCCCCAGCATTTT	CASSSSGQPNQPQHF
-	few	TRBV19	TRBJ1-1	TGTGCCAGTAGTATTCGGCGGGGAGCGGCTGAAGCTTTCTTT	CASSIRRGAAEAFF
-	few	TRBV25-1	TRBJ1-1	TGTGCCAGCGCCTCCACAGGAATTGTTGGAGCTTTCTTT	CASASTGIVGAFF
-	many	TRBV28	TRBJ2-2	TGTGCCAGCAGTACTATACAGGGCACCGGGGAGCTGTTTTTT	CASSTIQGTGELFF
-	many	TRBV13	TRBJ1-4	TGTGCCAGCAGCTTAAGGGTTCAAAATGAAAAACTGTTTTTT	CASSLRVQNEKLFF
-	many	TRBV20-1	TRBJ1-5	TGCAGTGCTAGACCATCAGGTATTAGCAATCAGCCCCAGCATTTT	CSARPSGISNQPQHF
-	-	TRBV7-9	TRBJ2-5	TGTGCCAGCAGCTTAGCGCGGTGGGCCCAAGAGACCCAGTACTTC	CASSLARWAQETQYF